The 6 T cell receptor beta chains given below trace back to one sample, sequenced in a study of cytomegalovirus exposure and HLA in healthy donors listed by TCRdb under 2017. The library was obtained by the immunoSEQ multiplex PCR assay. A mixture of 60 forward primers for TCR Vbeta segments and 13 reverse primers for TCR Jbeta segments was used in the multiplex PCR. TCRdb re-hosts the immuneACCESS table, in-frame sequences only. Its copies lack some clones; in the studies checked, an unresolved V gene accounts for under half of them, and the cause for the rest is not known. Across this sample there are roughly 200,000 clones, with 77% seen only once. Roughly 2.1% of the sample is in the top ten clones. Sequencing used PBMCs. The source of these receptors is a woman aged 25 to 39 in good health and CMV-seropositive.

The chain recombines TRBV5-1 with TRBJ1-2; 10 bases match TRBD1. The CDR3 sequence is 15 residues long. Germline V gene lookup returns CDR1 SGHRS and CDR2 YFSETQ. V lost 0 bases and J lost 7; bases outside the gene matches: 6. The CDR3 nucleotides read TGCGCCAGCAGCTTGGCGACAGGGGGCTCCACTGGCTACACCTTC. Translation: CASSLATGGSTGYTF.

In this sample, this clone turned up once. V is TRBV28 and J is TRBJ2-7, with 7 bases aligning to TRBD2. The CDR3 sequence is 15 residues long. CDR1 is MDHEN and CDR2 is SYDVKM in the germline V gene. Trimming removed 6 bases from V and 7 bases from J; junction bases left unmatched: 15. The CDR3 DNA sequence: TGTGCCAGCAGAGAAGCGGGACCTCAACCGGGGGAGCAGTACTTC. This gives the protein CASREAGPQPGEQYF.

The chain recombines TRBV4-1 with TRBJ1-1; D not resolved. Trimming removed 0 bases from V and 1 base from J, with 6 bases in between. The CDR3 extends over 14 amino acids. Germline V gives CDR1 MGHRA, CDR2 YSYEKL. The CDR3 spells CASSQDGGNTEAFF. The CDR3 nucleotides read TGCGCCAGCAGCCAAGATGGAGGGAACACTGAAGCTTTCTTT.

CDR3 loop: CASSWGAGRGLSSYNSPLHF. In DNA form, the CDR3 reads TGTGCCAGCAGCTGGGGCGCGGGGCGAGGACTTAGCTCCTATAATTCACCCCTCCACTTT. This chain links TRBV5-5 with TRBJ1-6; weak D call: TRBD1 (5 bases). There are 20 residues in the CDR3. Trimming cost V 3 bases and J 0 bases, with 22 bases left between them. The V gene's germline CDR1 is SGHKS and CDR2 YYEKEE (reference sequence).

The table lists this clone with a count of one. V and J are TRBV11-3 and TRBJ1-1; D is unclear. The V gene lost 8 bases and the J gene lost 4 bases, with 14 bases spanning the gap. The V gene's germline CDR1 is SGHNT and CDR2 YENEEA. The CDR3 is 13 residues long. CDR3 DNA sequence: TGTGCCAGCTCCACCCTAACGGGCACTGAAGCTTTCTTT. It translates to CASSTLTGTEAFF.

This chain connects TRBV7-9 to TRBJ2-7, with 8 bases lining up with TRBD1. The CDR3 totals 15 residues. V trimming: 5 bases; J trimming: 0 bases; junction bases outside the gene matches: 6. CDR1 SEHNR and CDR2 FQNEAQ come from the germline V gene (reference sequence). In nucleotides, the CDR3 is TGTGCCAGCAGCGCCGGGACAGGCGTCTCCTACGAGCAGTACTTC. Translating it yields CASSAGTGVSYEQYF.